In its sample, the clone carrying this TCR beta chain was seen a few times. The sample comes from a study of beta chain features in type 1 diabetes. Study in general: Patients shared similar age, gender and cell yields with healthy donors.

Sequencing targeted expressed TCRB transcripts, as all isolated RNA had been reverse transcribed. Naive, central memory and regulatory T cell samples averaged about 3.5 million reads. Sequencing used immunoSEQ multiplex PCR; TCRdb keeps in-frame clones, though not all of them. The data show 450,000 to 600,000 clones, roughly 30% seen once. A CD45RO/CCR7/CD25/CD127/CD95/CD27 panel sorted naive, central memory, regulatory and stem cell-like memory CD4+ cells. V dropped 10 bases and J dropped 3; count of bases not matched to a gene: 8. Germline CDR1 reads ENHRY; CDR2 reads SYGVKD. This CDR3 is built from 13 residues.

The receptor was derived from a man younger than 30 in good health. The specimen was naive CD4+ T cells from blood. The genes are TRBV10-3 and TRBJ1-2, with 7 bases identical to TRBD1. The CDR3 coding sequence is TGTGCCAGCAGACAGGGAAACGACTATGGCTACACCTTC. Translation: CASRQGNDYGYTF.